This entry lists 7 T cell receptor beta chains sequenced from one sample in a study of OX40 agonist ivuxolimab in advanced cancers. Sequencing used immunoSEQ multiplex PCR; TCRdb keeps in-frame clones, though not all of them. The table lists 78,000 or so clones, about 90% of them singletons. The specimen comprised CD4+ or CD8+ T cells sorted from blood, sampled in a trial of the OX40 agonist ivuxolimab. The origin of the receptors is an adult with an advanced solid tumor such as melanoma, head and neck, liver or kidney cancer.

This clone was seen only once. V usage is TRBV7-8 and J usage is TRBJ2-1, with D perhaps TRBD1 (7 bases). The germline V gene has CDR1 SGHVS and CDR2 FQNEAQ. CDR3 size: 16 residues. Trimming took 4 bases from V and 5 from J, leaving 18 bases between them. As DNA, the CDR3 is TGTGCCAGCAGCTCCCTGGGAGGACAGGTCAACAATGAGCAGTTCTTC. Translating gives CASSSLGGQVNNEQFF. Full variable domain (outside the CDR3, taken from reference TRBV7-8 and TRBJ2-1): GAGVSQSPRYKVAKRGQDVALRCDPISGHVSLFWYQQALGQGPEFLTYFQNEAQLDKSGLPSDRFFAERPEGSVSTLKIQRTQQEDSAVYLCASSSLGGQVNNEQFFGPGTRLTVL.

This clone has just one count. This chain links TRBV5-1 with TRBJ2-3; TRBD2 aligns across 8 bases. The trim removed 0 bases at V and 1 base at J, leaving 7 bases unmatched. Germline lookup yields CDR1 SGHRS and CDR2 YFSETQ. This CDR3 region has 17 residues. CDR3 in DNA: TGCGCCAGCAGCTTGGCCATCGCAGCGGGGGGCACAGATACGCAGTATTTT. The encoded protein is CASSLAIAAGGTDTQYF.

This chain joins TRBV5-1 and TRBJ2-2; 12 nucleotides line up with TRBD2. Germline V lookup: CDR1 SGHRS, CDR2 YFSETQ. V shed 4 bases and J 5 bases; nucleotides not matched to a gene: 6. The CDR3 runs 16 residues. Here the CDR3 DNA reads TGCGCCAGCAGCACGGACGGGACTAGCGGGACCGGGGAGCTGTTTTTT. Encoded protein: CASSTDGTSGTGELFF. Drawing the rest from reference TRBV5-1 and TRBJ2-2, the complete variable domain is KAGVTQTPRYLIKTRGQQVTLSCSPISGHRSVSWYQQTPGQGLQFLFEYFSETQRNKGNFPGRFSGRQFSNSRSEMNVSTLELGDSALYLCASSTDGTSGTGELFFGEGSRLTVL.

V is TRBV5-1 and J is TRBJ2-7; 7 nucleotides agree with TRBD2. The CDR3 contains 15 residues. The germline V gene encodes CDR1 SGHRS and CDR2 YFSETQ. J gave up 3 bases and V 5 bases, and 11 bases lay outside the gene matches. The CDR3 coding sequence is TGCGCCAGCAGGGCACGGCTAGCGGAACTCTACGAGCAGTACTTC. It specifies CASRARLAELYEQYF.

V usage is TRBV5-4 and J usage is TRBJ2-7; tentative D call: TRBD2 (5 bases). Germline V gene sequence: CDR1 SGHNT, CDR2 YYREEE (reference sequence). V lost 0 bases to trimming and J lost 5 bases, with 15 bases between them. The CDR3 is 15 residues long. The CDR3 sequence: CASSLDRRSIDEQYF. CDR3 nucleotide sequence: TGTGCCAGCAGCTTGGATAGGAGGAGCATTGACGAGCAGTACTTC.

Here the CDR3 reads CASSPYEGRSGYTF. CDR3 in DNA: TGCGCCAGCAGCCCCTACGAGGGGCGGAGTGGCTACACCTTC. V is TRBV5-1 and J is TRBJ1-2, with D possibly matching TRBD1 (5 bases). The CDR3 is 14 residues long. With 4 bases removed from V and 7 bases from J, the gap between germline ends came to 17 bases. Germline V gives CDR1 SGHRS, CDR2 YFSETQ.

As regards this clone: Other DNA sequences in this sample translate to the same CDR3. J is TRBJ2-2 and V is TRBV5-1; D remains ambiguous. Germline values: CDR1 SGHRS, CDR2 YFSETQ. Trimming took off 0 bases at V and 1 base at J, with 4 bases between the two ends. CDR3 length equals 14 residues. This CDR3 reads CASSLEGNTGELFF. CDR3 coding DNA: TGCGCCAGCAGCTTGGAAGGGAACACCGGGGAGCTGTTTTTT.